Listed below are T cell receptor beta chains from one sample, sequenced in a study of T-cell reconstitution after alpha-beta-depleted transplantation in children. TCRdb re-called the PCR reads through MiXCR, storing one row per CDR3 protein. The repertoire holds about 400,000 distinct CDR3 sequences, with more than 10% as singletons. The sequencing here drew on PBMCs, taken from the stem cell graft. The receptors were gathered from a human donor who donated a stem cell graft to a child with Fanconi anemia. Each CDR3 is given with its conserved first and last residue. Fields, in order: clone size, D gene, V gene, J gene, CDR3 DNA, CDR3 protein. D genes are given only for firm matches. A clone size is listed for some rows: how often the clone was seen (once, few, many), or a class if it is expanded.

clone size: few
D gene: TRBD2
V gene: TRBV6-2/TRBV6-3
J gene: TRBJ2-3
CDR3 DNA: TGTGCCAGCAGTTCCAGCGGGGGGGCCGTAGTCGGCACAGATACGCAGTATTTT
CDR3 protein: CASSSSGGAVVGTDTQYF

clone size: once
D gene: -
V gene: TRBV5-1
J gene: TRBJ2-1
CDR3 DNA: TGCGCCAGCAGCTTGACCTCAAAGGACAATGAGCAGTTCTTC
CDR3 protein: CASSLTSKDNEQFF

clone size: -
D gene: TRBD2
V gene: TRBV14
J gene: TRBJ2-4
CDR3 DNA: TGTGCCAGCAGCCAAGATCAGGGACTACGGATAAACCAAGCCAAAAACATTCAGTACTTC
CDR3 protein: CASSQDQGLRINQAKNIQYF

clone size: -
D gene: TRBD1
V gene: TRBV10-1
J gene: TRBJ2-3
CDR3 DNA: TGCGCCACCTCACCTCGGACAGGGGACGCAGATACGCAGTATTTT
CDR3 protein: CATSPRTGDADTQYF

clone size: -
D gene: TRBD1
V gene: TRBV4-3
J gene: TRBJ2-4
CDR3 DNA: TGCGCCAGCAGCCAAGATGTGGGGACAGGGGGAAACATTCAGTACTTC
CDR3 protein: CASSQDVGTGGNIQYF

clone size: few
D gene: TRBD2
V gene: TRBV5-1
J gene: TRBJ2-3
CDR3 DNA: TGCGCCAGCAGCTTGGCGCCAAGTAGCGGGGGTAGCACAGATACGCAGTATTTT
CDR3 protein: CASSLAPSSGGSTDTQYF

clone size: -
D gene: -
V gene: TRBV5-1
J gene: TRBJ1-2
CDR3 DNA: TGCGCCAGCAGCTTGAACGCCAACCAAGGTGATGGCTACACCTTC
CDR3 protein: CASSLNANQGDGYTF

clone size: -
D gene: -
V gene: TRBV6-5
J gene: TRBJ2-5
CDR3 DNA: TGTGCCAGCAGTTTCGGACCCCCAAGGGAGACCCAGTACTTC
CDR3 protein: CASSFGPPRETQYF

clone size: few
D gene: -
V gene: TRBV5-6
J gene: TRBJ1-1
CDR3 DNA: TGTGCCAGCAGCCCGCGGGATCCCTACACTGAAGCTTTCTTT
CDR3 protein: CASSPRDPYTEAFF

clone size: -
D gene: -
V gene: TRBV10-1
J gene: TRBJ2-1
CDR3 DNA: TGCGCCAGCAGTGAGACCTCCTTTGGGCGCCTACCGAATGAGCAGTTCTTC
CDR3 protein: CASSETSFGRLPNEQFF

clone size: -
D gene: -
V gene: TRBV20-1
J gene: TRBJ2-7
CDR3 DNA: TGCAGTGCTAGAGATCGCCTAGCGAGCGAGCAGTACTTC
CDR3 protein: CSARDRLASEQYF

clone size: -
D gene: -
V gene: TRBV12-3/TRBV12-4
J gene: TRBJ2-5
CDR3 DNA: TGTGCCAGCAGTACCTACAAAGGTCAAGAGACCCAGTACTTC
CDR3 protein: CASSTYKGQETQYF

clone size: -
D gene: -
V gene: TRBV4-3
J gene: TRBJ2-7
CDR3 DNA: TGCGCCAGCAGCCAGGACTACAGGGGTGGGTCCTACGAGCAGTACTTC
CDR3 protein: CASSQDYRGGSYEQYF

clone size: many
D gene: -
V gene: TRBV10-3
J gene: TRBJ1-5
CDR3 DNA: TGTGCCAGTCACAGGGAGATAAATCAGCCCCAGCATTTT
CDR3 protein: CASHREINQPQHF